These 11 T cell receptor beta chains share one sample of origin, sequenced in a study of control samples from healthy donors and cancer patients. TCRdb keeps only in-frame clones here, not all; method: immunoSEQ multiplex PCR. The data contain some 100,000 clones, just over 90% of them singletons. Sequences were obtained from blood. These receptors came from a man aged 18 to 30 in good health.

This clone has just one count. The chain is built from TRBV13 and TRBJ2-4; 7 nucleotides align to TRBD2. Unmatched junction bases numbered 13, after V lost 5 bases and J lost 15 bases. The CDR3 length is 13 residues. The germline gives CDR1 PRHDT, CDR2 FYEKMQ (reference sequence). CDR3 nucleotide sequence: TGTGCCAGCAGCCTAGATAGGGACTACAGCCCGTACTTC. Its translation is CASSLDRDYSPYF.

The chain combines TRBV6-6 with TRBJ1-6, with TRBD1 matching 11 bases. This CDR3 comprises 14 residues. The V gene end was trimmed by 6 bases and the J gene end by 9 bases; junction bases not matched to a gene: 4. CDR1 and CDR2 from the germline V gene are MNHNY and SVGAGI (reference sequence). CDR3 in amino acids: CASRGTGGISPLHF. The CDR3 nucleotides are TGTGCCAGCAGGGGGACAGGGGGTATTTCACCCCTCCACTTT.

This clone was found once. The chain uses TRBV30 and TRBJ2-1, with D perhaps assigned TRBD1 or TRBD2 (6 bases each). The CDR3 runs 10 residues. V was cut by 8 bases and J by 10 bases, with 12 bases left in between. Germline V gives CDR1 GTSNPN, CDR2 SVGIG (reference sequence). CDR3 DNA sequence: TGTGCCGCCCTAGGGGGGGAGCAGTTCTTC. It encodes CAALGGEQFF.

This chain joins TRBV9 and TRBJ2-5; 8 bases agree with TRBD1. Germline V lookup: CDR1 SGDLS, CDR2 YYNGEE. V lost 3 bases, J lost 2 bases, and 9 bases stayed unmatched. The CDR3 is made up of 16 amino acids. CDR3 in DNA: TGTGCCAGCAGCGCACCCGGGACAGGAGATCAAGAGACCCAGTACTTC. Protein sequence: CASSAPGTGDQETQYF.

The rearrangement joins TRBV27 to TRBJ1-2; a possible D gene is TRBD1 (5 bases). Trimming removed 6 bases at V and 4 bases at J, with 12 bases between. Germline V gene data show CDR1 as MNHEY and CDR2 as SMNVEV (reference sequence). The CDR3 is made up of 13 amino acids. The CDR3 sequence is CASRILGTYGYTF. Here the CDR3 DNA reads TGTGCCAGCAGGATCTTGGGGACCTATGGCTACACCTTC.

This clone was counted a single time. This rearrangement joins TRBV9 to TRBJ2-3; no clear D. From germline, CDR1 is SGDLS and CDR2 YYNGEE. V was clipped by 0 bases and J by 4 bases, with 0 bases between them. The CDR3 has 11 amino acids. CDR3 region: CASSVADTQYF. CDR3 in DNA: TGTGCCAGCAGCGTAGCAGATACGCAGTATTTT.

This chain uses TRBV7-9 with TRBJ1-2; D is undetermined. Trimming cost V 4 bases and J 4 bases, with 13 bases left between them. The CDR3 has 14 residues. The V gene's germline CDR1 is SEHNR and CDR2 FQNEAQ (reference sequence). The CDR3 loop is CASSSPSAGYGYTF. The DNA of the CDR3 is TGTGCCAGCAGCTCCCCGAGTGCGGGCTATGGCTACACCTTC.

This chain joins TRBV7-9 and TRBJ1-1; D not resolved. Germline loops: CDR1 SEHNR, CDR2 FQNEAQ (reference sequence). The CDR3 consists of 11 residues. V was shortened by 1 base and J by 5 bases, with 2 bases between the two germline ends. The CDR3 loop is CASSLGTEAFF. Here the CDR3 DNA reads TGTGCCAGCAGCTTAGGTACTGAAGCTTTCTTT.

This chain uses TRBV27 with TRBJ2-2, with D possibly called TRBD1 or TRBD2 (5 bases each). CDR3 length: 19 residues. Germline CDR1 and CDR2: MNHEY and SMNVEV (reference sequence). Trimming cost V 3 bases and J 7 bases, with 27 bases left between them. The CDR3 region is CASSLLWDSGTNLGGELFF. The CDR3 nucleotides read TGTGCCAGCAGTTTGTTGTGGGATTCGGGGACCAACTTGGGCGGGGAGCTGTTTTTT.

The CDR3 sequence is CASRNRENTEAFF. DNA for the CDR3: TGCGCCAGCAGAAACAGGGAGAACACTGAAGCTTTCTTT. The V call is TRBV10-2, the J call TRBJ1-1; TRBD1 is a possible D gene (6 bases). The CDR3 totals 13 residues. Germline V gene sequence: CDR1 WSHSY, CDR2 SAAADI. V lost 6 bases and J 1 base, leaving 9 bases between the germline ends.

CDR3 protein: CASSLGQPGYNEQFF. As DNA, the CDR3 is TGTGCCAGCTCGCTGGGGCAGCCGGGCTACAATGAGCAGTTCTTC. V usage is TRBV25-1 and J usage is TRBJ2-1; possibly TRBD1 for D (5 bases). Looked up from germline, CDR1 is MGHDK and CDR2 is SYGVNS. This CDR3 is 15 amino acids long. Trimming removed 8 bases from V and 3 bases from J, with 17 bases in between.